This TCR beta chain was found in a study of T cell repertoires in cytomegalovirus infection (dated by TCRdb to the late 2010s). For the study in its entirety: Alongside well-studied HLA-B-restricted epitopes, the peptide stimulations were aimed at recently identified HLA-C-restricted CMV epitopes, whose presentation resists viral immunomodulation. Donor HLA type was relevant to the analysis, because carriage of CMV infection together with the matching HLA type was indicated by public TCR beta signatures. What the work shows at the level of the full study, not this receptor alone: The ex vivo response was dominated by HLA-C-restricted CMV-specific TCR beta clonotypes, which also provided the single most frequent clonotype in two of eight donors. Carriers of CMV infection plus the relevant HLA type were discriminated by the cumulative frequency of public TCR beta family members in the study cohort and in an independent approximately 350-donor cohort.

This clonotype turned up a few times. No cognate antigen has been identified for it. No much larger clonotype is one base removed from it; base qualities were not supplied. Instrument used: Illumina HiSeq 1500. TCRdb itself trimmed the public reads at Q25 with fastp, ran MiXCR and retained productive beta chains. Under each unique CDR3 protein, matching rows form one entry showing the most common genes and DNA. In this sample the table shows 250,000 to 300,000 distinct CDR3 sequences, roughly a fifth of which occur a single time. The ten largest account for around 20% of the sample. The sample's treatment or condition label, decoded: in vitro stimulation with specific CMV peptide epitopes to enrich CMV-specific T cells. The germline V gene specifies LGHNA as CDR1 and YSLEER as CDR2. Trimming takes 2 bases off V and 1 base off J; junction bases not matched to a gene: 4. From the cysteine up to the phenylalanine, the CDR3 has a length of 16 residues. Only the CDR3 portion is preserved as DNA: 48 bases, with reading frame beginning at the first base.

The sequence came from a human donor in good health (CMV status not recorded). Some clones in this sample may be carry-over from other donors' samples. The V gene is TRBV4-3 and the J gene is TRBJ2-2, and 7 junction bases match TRBD1. This specimen consisted of cultured PBMCs, obtained from culture after CMV antigen stimulation. The nucleotides are TGCGCCAGCAGCCAATACCGGGACAGGAACACCGGGGAGCTGTTTTTT. Translated, it gives CASSQYRDRNTGELFF.